These 9 T cell receptor beta chains were sequenced from one sample in a study of CD8+CD57+ T cells in acquired aplastic anemia. Profiling that covered TCR beta VDJ and CDR3 relied on genomic DNA as its template. TCRdb passed the reads through MiXCR, listing each CDR3 protein once. The table lists 95,000 to 120,000 distinct CDR3 sequences, less than 65% of them singletons. Sequencing was carried out using sorted CD4+, CD8+, or CD8+CD57+ T cells (not recorded which) from PBMCs. The receptors originated from a human donor in good health, serving as a control.

In nucleotides, the CDR3 is TGCGCCAGCGGAGGGTCTAGCGCCGATGAGCAGTTCTTC. Translation gives CASGGSSADEQFF. The chain has TRBV5-1 and TRBJ2-1; TRBD2 might be the D (6 bases). The CDR3 length is 13 residues. Trimming took off 7 bases at V and 8 bases at J, with 16 bases between the two ends. Germline assignment: CDR1 SGHRS and CDR2 YFSETQ.

The chain has TRBV19 and TRBJ1-1; TRBD1 might be the D (6 bases). The germline CDR1 and CDR2 sequences are LNHDA and SQIVND (reference sequence). The CDR3 runs to 15 residues. The V gene lost 3 bases and the J gene lost 4 bases, with 15 bases spanning the gap. The CDR3 nucleotides read TGTGCCAGTAGTATCTCACCCACAGGGATCACTGAAGCTTTCTTT. The encoded protein is CASSISPTGITEAFF.

This sequence joins TRBV3-1 and TRBJ2-7; 9 bases fit TRBD1. Trimming took 5 bases from V and 3 from J; bases not matched to a gene: 2. From germline, CDR1 is LGHDT and CDR2 YNNKEL (reference sequence). The CDR3 consists of 13 residues. CDR3 in DNA: TGTGCCAGCAGCTCGACAGGGGGCTACGAGCAGTACTTC. Residues: CASSSTGGYEQYF.

This clonotype was counted between two and nine times. The chain combines TRBV10-3 with TRBJ2-7; TRBD2 agrees at 9 bases. V lost 11 bases and J lost 6; bases outside the gene matches: 5. CDR1 ENHRY and CDR2 SYGVKD come from the germline V gene. The CDR3 spans 11 residues. CDR3 in amino acids: CAVGLAGEQYF. The CDR3 nucleotides are TGTGCCGTGGGACTAGCTGGCGAGCAGTACTTC.

Details on this clonotype: A much larger clone differs by one base, so this may be a read error. This chain uses TRBV27 with TRBJ1-6; D not certain. V shed 3 bases and J shed 8 bases, with 5 bases lying between them. This CDR3 contains 12 residues. Germline CDR1 and CDR2: MNHEY and SMNVEV (reference sequence). CDR3 bases: TGTGCCAGCAGTTTTAAGCATTCACCCCTCCACTTT. Amino acid sequence: CASSFKHSPLHF.

V is TRBV20-1 and J is TRBJ1-2; D gene uncertain. Germline lookup yields CDR1 DFQATT and CDR2 SNEGSKA (reference sequence). This CDR3 contains 13 residues. The V gene lost 0 bases and the J gene lost 1 base, with 6 bases spanning the gap. The DNA for the CDR3 is TGCAGTGCTAGAGATAGGATTAACTATGGCTACACCTTC. Protein sequence: CSARDRINYGYTF.

CDR3 DNA: TGCGCCAGCAGAGATGACAGGGGAGCCAACGAGCAGTACTTC. Protein sequence: CASRDDRGANEQYF. V is TRBV10-2 and J is TRBJ2-7; TRBD1 aligns across 8 bases. CDR3 length: 14 amino acids. The germline CDR1 and CDR2 sequences are WSHSY and SAAADI. J was trimmed by 5 bases and V by 6 bases; bases with no gene match: 9.

About this clonotype: The CDR3 ends on some other residue instead of the conserved phenylalanine or tryptophan, so this is likely a read error. The DNA is omitted, as the CDR3 cannot be located on it reliably, and the CDR3 follows TCRdb's listing. The rearrangement joins TRBV19 to TRBJ1-5; the table's D gene call, TRBD1, was not cross checked with the DNA. Germline V gene data show CDR1 as LNHDA and CDR2 as SQIVND (reference sequence). The CDR3 has 11 residues if both end residues are counted. CDR3 amino acids: CASSIHRPPIV.

J is TRBJ2-7 and V is TRBV5-1; D is perhaps TRBD1 or TRBD2 (5 bases each). Germline loops: CDR1 SGHRS, CDR2 YFSETQ. This CDR3 comprises 16 residues. V gave up 0 bases and J gave up 2 bases, with 15 bases separating them. CDR3 protein: CASSLAGTSLAYEQYF. As DNA, the CDR3 is TGCGCCAGCAGCTTGGCCGGGACCTCATTAGCCTACGAGCAGTACTTC.